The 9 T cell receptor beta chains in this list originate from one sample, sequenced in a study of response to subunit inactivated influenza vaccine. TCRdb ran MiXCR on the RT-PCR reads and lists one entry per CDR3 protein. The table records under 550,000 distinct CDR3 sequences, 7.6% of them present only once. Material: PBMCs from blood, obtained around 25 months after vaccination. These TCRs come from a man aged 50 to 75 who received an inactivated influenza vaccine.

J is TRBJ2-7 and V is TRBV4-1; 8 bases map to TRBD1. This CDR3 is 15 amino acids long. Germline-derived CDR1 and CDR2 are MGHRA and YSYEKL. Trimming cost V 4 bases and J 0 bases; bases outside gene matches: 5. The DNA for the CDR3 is TGCGCCAGCAGCCGCGGGACAGGTCGCTCCTACGAGCAGTACTTC. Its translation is CASSRGTGRSYEQYF.

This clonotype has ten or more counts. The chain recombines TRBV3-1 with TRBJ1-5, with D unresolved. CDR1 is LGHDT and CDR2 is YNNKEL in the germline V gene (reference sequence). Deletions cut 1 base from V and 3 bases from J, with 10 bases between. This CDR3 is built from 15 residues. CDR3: CASSQGIQTNQPQHF. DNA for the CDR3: TGTGCCAGCAGCCAAGGGATCCAAACCAATCAGCCCCAGCATTTT.

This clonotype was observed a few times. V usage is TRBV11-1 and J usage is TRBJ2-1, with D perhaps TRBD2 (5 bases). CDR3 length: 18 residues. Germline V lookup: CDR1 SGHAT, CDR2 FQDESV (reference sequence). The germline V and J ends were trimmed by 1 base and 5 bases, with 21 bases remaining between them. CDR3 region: CASSLGFEVGDNHNEQFF. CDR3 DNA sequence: TGTGCCAGCAGCTTAGGCTTTGAGGTGGGAGATAATCACAATGAGCAGTTCTTC.

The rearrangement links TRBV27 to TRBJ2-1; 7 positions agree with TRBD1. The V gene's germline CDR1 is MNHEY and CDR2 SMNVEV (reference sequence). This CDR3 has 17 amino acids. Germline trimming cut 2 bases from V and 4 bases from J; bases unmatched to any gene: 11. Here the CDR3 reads CASSLLIRQGRYNEQFF. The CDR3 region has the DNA TGTGCCAGCAGTTTACTTATAAGACAGGGCAGATACAATGAGCAGTTCTTC.

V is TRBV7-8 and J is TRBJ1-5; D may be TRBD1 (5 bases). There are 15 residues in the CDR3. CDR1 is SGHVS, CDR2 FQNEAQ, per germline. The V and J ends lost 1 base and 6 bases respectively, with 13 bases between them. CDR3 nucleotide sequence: TGTGCCAGCAGCTTAGATCCAGGGCCCAGTCAGCCCCAGCATTTT. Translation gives CASSLDPGPSQPQHF.

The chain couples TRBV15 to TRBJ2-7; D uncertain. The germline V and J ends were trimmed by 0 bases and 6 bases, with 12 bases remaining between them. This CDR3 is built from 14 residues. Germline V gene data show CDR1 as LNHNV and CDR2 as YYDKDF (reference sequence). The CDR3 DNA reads TGTGCCACCAGCAGAGATCTTGGAACGGCCGAGCAGTACTTC. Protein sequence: CATSRDLGTAEQYF.

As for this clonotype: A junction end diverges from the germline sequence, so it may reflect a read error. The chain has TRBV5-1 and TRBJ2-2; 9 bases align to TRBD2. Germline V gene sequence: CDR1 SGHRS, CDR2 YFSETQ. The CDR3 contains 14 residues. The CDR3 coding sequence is TGCGCCCGCAGCCCCGGGACTAGCCCCGGGGAGCTGTTTTTT. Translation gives CARSPGTSPGELFF.

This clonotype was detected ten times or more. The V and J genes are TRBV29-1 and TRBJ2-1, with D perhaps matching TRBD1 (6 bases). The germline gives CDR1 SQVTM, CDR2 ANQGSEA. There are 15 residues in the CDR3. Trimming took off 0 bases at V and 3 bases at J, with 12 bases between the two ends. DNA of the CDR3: TGCAGCGTTGAAGATCCCCTGACAGGCTACAATGAGCAGTTCTTC. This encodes CSVEDPLTGYNEQFF.

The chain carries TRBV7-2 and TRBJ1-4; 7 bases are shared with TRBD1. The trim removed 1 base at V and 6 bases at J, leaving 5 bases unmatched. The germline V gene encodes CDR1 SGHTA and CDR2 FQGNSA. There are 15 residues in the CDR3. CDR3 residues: CASSLGDRDDEKLFF. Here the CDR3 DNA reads TGTGCCAGCAGCTTAGGTGACAGGGACGATGAAAAACTGTTTTTT.